Below, 21 T cell receptor beta chains from the same sample are listed, as sequenced in a study of Graves' ophthalmopathy and Graves' hyperthyroidism. RNA transcripts served as template for amplifying TCR beta CDR3 sequences. HTBI-primed first-round RT-PCR preceded second-round multiplex PCR. One entry per CDR3 protein, called by TCRdb with MiXCR from the multiplex PCR reads. Among about 400,000 distinct CDR3 sequences listed, 15% to 20% were seen once. The sample comprised peripheral blood. The receptors were gathered from a young woman with Graves' ophthalmopathy.

This clonotype was recorded at least ten times. The chain is built from TRBV6-6 and TRBJ1-5; 8 nucleotides agree with TRBD1. This CDR3 has 20 amino acids. Germline CDR1 is MNHNY and CDR2 is SVGAGI (reference sequence). V shed 2 bases, J shed 0 bases, and the junction held 15 bases outside the gene matches. The CDR3 DNA reads TGTGCCAGCAGTTACGAGGCGGTCAGGGGGCCGCTAACTAGCAATCAGCCCCAGCATTTT. Translation: CASSYEAVRGPLTSNQPQHF.

Ten or more counts support this clonotype. V is TRBV6-2 or TRBV6-3 and J is TRBJ1-1; tentatively, D is TRBD1 (6 bases). There are 15 residues in the CDR3. CDR1 and CDR2 from the germline V gene are MNHEY and SVGEGT. V dropped 6 bases and J dropped 4 bases, with 18 bases sitting between them. The CDR3 region has the DNA TGTGCCAGCAGCCTCCGGGGGCGAATAAGCACTGAAGCTTTCTTT. Its protein is CASSLRGRISTEAFF.

This clonotype was detected ten times or more. The chain is built from TRBV7-6 and TRBJ2-2; no clear D gene. CDR3 length: 13 residues. V lost 5 bases and J lost 4, with 8 bases in between. Looked up from germline, CDR1 is SGHVS and CDR2 is FNYEAQ. The CDR3 loop is CASSPLLTGELFF. In DNA form, the CDR3 reads TGTGCCAGCAGCCCCCTCCTCACCGGGGAGCTGTTTTTT. The full variable domain, rest sourced from reference TRBV7-6 and TRBJ2-2, is GAGVSQSPRYKVTKRGQDVALRCDPISGHVSLYWYRQALGQGPEFLTYFNYEAQQDKSGLPNDRFSAERPEGSISTLTIQRTEQRDSAMYRCASSPLLTGELFFGEGSRLTVL.

This clonotype was detected many times. The CDR3 nucleotides read TGTGCCAGCAGCCAACCAACAGTGGACGAGCAGTACTTC. Translated: CASSQPTVDEQYF. V gene TRBV7-8 combines with J gene TRBJ2-7; D not resolved. Germline V CDR1 and CDR2: SGHVS, FQNEAQ. The length of the CDR3 is 13 residues. V was trimmed by 5 bases and J by 5 bases, leaving 13 bases between them.

Of note for this clonotype: A read error may explain this, as a much larger clone is one base away. The CDR3 sequence is CANSSGGVGNQPQHF. In DNA, the CDR3 is TGTGCCAACAGTTCTGGGGGCGTAGGCAATCAGCCCCAGCATTTT. The chain employs TRBV2 and TRBJ1-5; possible D gene TRBD1, 6 bases. Germline CDR1 SNHLY, CDR2 FYNNEI. The length of the CDR3 is 15 residues.

This clonotype was counted at least ten times. The chain links TRBV5-1 to TRBJ2-5; TRBD2 is a possible D gene (6 bases). The CDR3 covers 14 residues. Germline V gene sequence: CDR1 SGHRS, CDR2 YFSETQ. V lost 0 bases and J lost 5, with 11 bases in between. CDR3: CASSLERGTETQYF. In nucleotides, the CDR3 is TGCGCCAGCAGCTTGGAACGGGGGACGGAGACCCAGTACTTC.

This clonotype was counted ten times or more. V usage is TRBV11-2 and J usage is TRBJ2-2, with 7 bases lining up with TRBD1. The CDR3 runs to 17 residues. The germline V gene has CDR1 SGHAT and CDR2 FQNNGV. The ends lost 3 bases at V and 3 bases at J; junction bases unmatched: 10. The DNA of the CDR3 is TGTGCCAGCAGCTTGGGGGACAGCGCCCTTTACACCGGGGAGCTGTTTTTT. Its translation is CASSLGDSALYTGELFF.

This clonotype appeared many times. The chain couples TRBV12-3 or TRBV12-4 to TRBJ1-1, with D unresolved. This CDR3 has 14 amino acids. V was trimmed by 3 bases and J by 7 bases, leaving 15 bases between them. CDR3 sequence (DNA): TGTGCCAGCAGTTTTCGTTTCGGACGGCTTGAAGCTTTCTTT. Residues: CASSFRFGRLEAFF.

This clonotype has at least ten counts. The chain's CDR3 is CASSRRGQGRVYQPQHF. The CDR3 DNA is TGTGCCAGCAGTCGACGAGGGCAGGGCAGGGTATATCAGCCCCAGCATTTT. This chain joins TRBV28 and TRBJ1-5; perhaps TRBD1 as D (5 bases). The germline CDR1 and CDR2 sequences are MDHEN and SYDVKM. This CDR3 spans 17 amino acids. Trimming took off 5 bases at V and 5 bases at J, with 22 bases between the two ends.

This clonotype was seen many times. V usage is TRBV11-2 and J usage is TRBJ2-7; tentatively, D is TRBD2 (5 bases). Trimming shortened V by 4 bases and J by 0 bases, and 13 bases separated the two germline ends. The germline CDR1 and CDR2 sequences are SGHAT and FQNNGV. There are 15 residues in the CDR3. The CDR3 is CASSSLDSRSYEQYF. The CDR3 region has the DNA TGTGCCAGCAGCTCCTTGGACTCCCGCTCCTACGAGCAGTACTTC.

This clonotype was detected ten times or more. This sequence joins TRBV10-3 and TRBJ2-4; D might be TRBD2 (6 bases). CDR1 and CDR2 from the germline V gene are ENHRY and SYGVKD. The CDR3 has 12 residues. The ends were cut back, 0 bases at V and 9 bases at J, with 6 bases in the middle. CDR3 bases: TGTGCCATCAGTGAGTCGGAGGGCATTCAGTACTTC. Amino acid sequence: CAISESEGIQYF.

This clonotype showed up many times. The chain joins TRBV7-8 to TRBJ2-7, with 14 positions matching TRBD2. This CDR3 is built from 19 residues. V shed 3 bases and J 4 bases; nucleotides not matched to a gene: 14. In germline, CDR1 is SGHVS, CDR2 FQNEAQ. CDR3 nucleotides: TGTGCCAGCAGCTTTCCCCGCCCCCTGACTAGCGGGAGGGGGTACGAGCAGTACTTC. Its protein product is CASSFPRPLTSGRGYEQYF.

Comment on this clonotype: This could be a read error, since a much larger clone is one nucleotide away. This rearrangement joins TRBV2 to TRBJ2-2; tentative D call: TRBD2 (6 bases). CDR1 is SNHLY and CDR2 is FYNNEI in the germline V gene. This CDR3 comprises 12 residues. CDR3 loop: CARQANTGGLFF. The CDR3 bases are TGTGCCAGACAGGCGAACACCGGGGGGCTGTTTTTT.

This clonotype was observed at least ten times. V gene TRBV30 combines with J gene TRBJ2-7; D ambiguous. V gave up 0 bases and J gave up 4 bases, with 7 bases separating them. This CDR3 is built from 12 residues. Germline V gene lookup returns CDR1 GTSNPN and CDR2 SVGIG (reference sequence). CDR3 sequence: CAWSVVRYEQYF. CDR3 nucleotide sequence: TGTGCCTGGAGTGTTGTCCGTTACGAGCAGTACTTC.

This clonotype has at least ten counts. The genes are TRBV30 and TRBJ2-2; TRBD1 is a possible D gene (6 bases). Germline lookup yields CDR1 GTSNPN and CDR2 SVGIG (reference sequence). This CDR3 contains 15 residues. Trimming took off 4 bases at V and 6 bases at J, with 18 bases between the two ends. The CDR3 DNA reads as TGTGCCTGGATCAAGGACAGCGATTTTCCCGGGGAGCTGTTTTTT. Its translation is CAWIKDSDFPGELFF.

This clonotype was counted many times. The chain combines TRBV6-5 with TRBJ2-2; D not resolved. Trimming cost V 6 bases and J 6 bases, with 14 bases left between them. This CDR3 comprises 14 residues. Germline CDR1 is MNHEY and CDR2 is SVGAGI. CDR3 sequence: CASSPGSLAGELFF. DNA for the CDR3: TGTGCCAGCAGCCCCGGGTCCCTAGCCGGGGAGCTGTTTTTT.

This clonotype was picked up many times. The J gene is TRBJ2-2, the V gene TRBV11-2; TRBD1 aligns across 9 bases. Trimming removed 6 bases from V and 1 base from J; junction bases left unmatched: 6. The CDR3 sequence is 16 residues long. CDR1 and CDR2 (germline): SGHAT, FQNNGV. This chain's CDR3 is CASRHTGGWNTGELFF. As DNA, the CDR3 is TGTGCCAGCAGACACACAGGGGGCTGGAACACCGGGGAGCTGTTTTTT. Full variable domain (remainder filled in from reference TRBV11-2 and TRBJ2-2): EAGVAQSPRYKIIEKRQSVAFWCNPISGHATLYWYQQILGQGPKLLIQFQNNGVVDDSQLPKDRFSAERLKGVDSTLKIQPAKLEDSAVYLCASRHTGGWNTGELFFGEGSRLTVL.

This clonotype showed up many times. The chain is built from TRBV5-1 and TRBJ2-2; 10 nucleotides line up with TRBD2. Trimming removed 4 bases from V and 7 bases from J; junction bases left unmatched: 4. This CDR3 has 14 residues. The V gene's germline CDR1 is SGHRS and CDR2 YFSETQ. CDR3 region: CASSTSGKVGELFF. The CDR3 region has the DNA TGCGCCAGCAGCACTAGCGGGAAGGTCGGGGAGCTGTTTTTT.

This clonotype was seen repeatedly, ten times or more. CDR3 amino acids: CASRQVYEQYF. As DNA, the CDR3 is TGTGCCAGCAGGCAGGTCTACGAGCAGTACTTC. The chain employs TRBV2 and TRBJ2-7, with D unclear. This CDR3 contains 11 residues. The ends were cut back, 6 bases at V and 3 bases at J, with 6 bases in the middle. Germline V lookup: CDR1 SNHLY, CDR2 FYNNEI.

Comment on this clonotype: It may be a read error: a sequence one base away is much more abundant. The V gene is TRBV5-5, the J gene TRBJ2-7; no definite D call. V was clipped by 2 bases and J by 2 bases, with 17 bases between them. Germline V CDR1 and CDR2: SGHKS, YYEKEE (reference sequence). The CDR3 extends over 16 amino acids. CDR3 amino acids: CASSFSSYSSPYEQYF. DNA for the CDR3: TGTGCCAGCAGCTTTTCTTCATACAGTTCTCCCTACGAGCAGTACTTC.

Many counts were recorded for this clonotype. The J gene is TRBJ2-7, the V gene TRBV27; 8 bases are a match to TRBD2. From germline, CDR1 is MNHEY and CDR2 SMNVEV (reference sequence). The CDR3 consists of 15 residues. Losses at the gene ends were 4 bases for V and 4 bases for J; bases not matched to a gene: 9. The CDR3 reads CASSWTSPLQYEQYF. The CDR3 nucleotides read TGTGCCAGCAGTTGGACTAGCCCCCTCCAATACGAGCAGTACTTC.